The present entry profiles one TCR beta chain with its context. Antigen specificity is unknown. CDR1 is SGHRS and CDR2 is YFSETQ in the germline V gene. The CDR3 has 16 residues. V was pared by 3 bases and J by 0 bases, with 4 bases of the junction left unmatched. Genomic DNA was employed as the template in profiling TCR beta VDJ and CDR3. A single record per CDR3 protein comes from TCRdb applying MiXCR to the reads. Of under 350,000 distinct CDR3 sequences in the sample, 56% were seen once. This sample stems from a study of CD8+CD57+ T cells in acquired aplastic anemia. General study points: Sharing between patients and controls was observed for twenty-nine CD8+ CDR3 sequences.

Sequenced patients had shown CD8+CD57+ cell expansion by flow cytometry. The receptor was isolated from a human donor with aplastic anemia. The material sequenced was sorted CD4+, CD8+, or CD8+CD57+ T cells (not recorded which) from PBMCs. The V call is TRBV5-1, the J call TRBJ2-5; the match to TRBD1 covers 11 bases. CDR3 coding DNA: TGCGCCAGCAGCTCCGGGACAGGGGGATACCAAGAGACCCAGTACTTC. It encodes CASSSGTGGYQETQYF.